The entry that follows covers one TCR beta chain sequence. The antigen is not known. One base away lies a much larger clone, so this may be a sequencing read error. TCRbeta libraries were built with three rounds of nested PCR, modified from ARM-PCR. TCRdb re-called the multiplex PCR reads through MiXCR, storing one row per CDR3 protein. The data hold fewer than 150,000 distinct CDR3 sequences, with approximately 72% observed a single time. RNA was extracted from bulk tissue without any cell sorting. The entry originates in a study of tumor and adjacent non-tumor tissue in lung cancer. Study overall: The patients, 10 to 11 men and 5 women, were roughly 30 to 80 with stage I to III disease. About 4.17 million productive TCRbeta reads were obtained per sample on average.

This CDR3 spans 12 amino acids. V gave up 9 bases and J gave up 7 bases; unmatched junction bases: 5. General observations from the study: Normal lung showed higher cumulative top 100 clone frequency than tumor. Tumor tissue had significantly higher TCR diversity than normal lung.

Material: lung tumor tissue. The chain is built from TRBV12-3 or TRBV12-4 and TRBJ2-1; 8 nucleotides match TRBD1. The receptor comes from a man between 60 and 75 years old with small cell lung cancer. CDR3 residues: CARNNRGNEQFF. Here the CDR3 DNA reads TGTGCCAGAAACAACAGGGGGAATGAGCAGTTCTTC.